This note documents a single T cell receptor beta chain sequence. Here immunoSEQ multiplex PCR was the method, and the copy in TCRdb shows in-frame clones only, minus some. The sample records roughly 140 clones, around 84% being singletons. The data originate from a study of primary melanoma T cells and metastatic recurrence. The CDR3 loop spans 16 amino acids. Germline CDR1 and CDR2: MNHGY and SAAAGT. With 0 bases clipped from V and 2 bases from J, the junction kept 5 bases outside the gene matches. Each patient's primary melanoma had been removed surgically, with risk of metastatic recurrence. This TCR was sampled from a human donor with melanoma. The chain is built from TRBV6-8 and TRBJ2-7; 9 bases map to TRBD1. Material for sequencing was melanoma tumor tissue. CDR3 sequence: CASSYSLRDRAYEQYF. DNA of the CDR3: TGTGCCAGCAGTTACTCGCTCCGGGACAGGGCCTACGAGCAGTACTTC.